The next 26 T cell receptor beta chains were all read from a single sample in a study of T-cell memory formation after mild COVID-19. TCRdb processed the 5' RACE reads anew with MiXCR; each CDR3 protein has one entry. This sample has about half a million distinct CDR3 sequences, with 18% found just once. Sequencing was carried out using PBMCs or a T cell subset sorted from them (not recorded which). The receptors originated from an adult woman who had mild COVID-19 (a few samples of this study predate the infection). Cell type and time point are not known.

This clonotype turned up a few times. The gene calls are TRBV10-3 and TRBJ2-7; 8 nucleotides match TRBD1. V lost 4 bases and J lost 2; bases outside the gene matches: 1. The V gene's germline CDR1 is ENHRY and CDR2 SYGVKD. CDR3 size: 13 residues. The CDR3 DNA reads as TGTGCCATCAGTGGGACAGGGACCTACGAGCAGTACTTC. Protein sequence: CAISGTGTYEQYF.

The chain couples TRBV6-5 to TRBJ1-1; 8 bases are a match to TRBD1. The CDR3 has 15 residues. In germline, CDR1 is MNHEY, CDR2 SVGAGI. V dropped 6 bases and J dropped 4; count of bases not matched to a gene: 10. The CDR3 nucleotides read TGTGCCAGCAGGACTACCGGGACAGGAGTCACTGAAGCTTTCTTT. Amino acid sequence: CASRTTGTGVTEAFF.

This clonotype turned up a few times. The chain combines TRBV6-6 with TRBJ2-5, with unresolved D. Germline-derived CDR1 and CDR2 are MNHNY and SVGAGI (reference sequence). The CDR3 extends over 14 amino acids. Trimming removed 6 bases at V and 2 bases at J, with 13 bases between. CDR3 sequence reads: CASSHPGWQETQYF. CDR3 bases: TGTGCCAGCAGCCACCCTGGGTGGCAAGAGACCCAGTACTTC.

The sample holds many counts of this clonotype. The chain links TRBV4-1 to TRBJ1-6, with 8 bases fitting TRBD1. With 4 bases clipped from V and 7 bases from J, the junction kept 6 bases outside the gene matches. The germline V gene has CDR1 MGHRA and CDR2 YSYEKL. The CDR3 covers 15 residues. The CDR3, as DNA: TGCGCCAGCAGCCTGGACAGGGACGGGAATTCACCCCTCCACTTT. Protein product: CASSLDRDGNSPLHF.

This clonotype was detected a few times. The genes are TRBV12-3 or TRBV12-4 and TRBJ1-6; a possible D gene is TRBD1 (6 bases). V lost 5 bases and J lost 9, with 14 bases in between. The CDR3 sequence is 14 residues long. The CDR3 DNA reads TGTGCCAGCAGTCTGGACAGTAGTAGTTCACCCCTCCACTTT. Protein product: CASSLDSSSSPLHF.

This chain links TRBV25-1 with TRBJ1-6; 8 bases fit TRBD1. CDR1 and CDR2 from the germline V gene are MGHDK and SYGVNS. The CDR3 extends over 15 amino acids. J was trimmed by 9 bases and V by 3 bases; bases with no gene match: 7. CDR3 sequence reads: CASSEPGTGASPLHF. CDR3 DNA sequence: TGTGCCAGCAGTGAGCCCGGGACAGGAGCTTCACCCCTCCACTTT.

This clonotype occurred a few times. J is TRBJ2-3 and V is TRBV6-1, with 8 bases aligning to TRBD2. The germline CDR1 and CDR2 sequences are MNHNS and SASEGT. The V and J ends lost 7 bases and 6 bases, in that order; junction bases with no gene match: 6. The CDR3 is 13 amino acids. CDR3 in amino acids: CASTAGGGDTQYF. In nucleotides, the CDR3 is TGTGCCAGCACGGCGGGGGGAGGGGATACGCAGTATTTT.

The V gene is TRBV6-1, the J gene TRBJ2-1; D gene uncertain. The germline V gene encodes CDR1 MNHNS and CDR2 SASEGT. Trimming shortened V by 5 bases and J by 5 bases, and 13 bases separated the two germline ends. The CDR3 runs 14 residues. This chain's CDR3 is CASSPHSQNNEQFF. Here the CDR3 DNA reads TGTGCCAGCAGTCCTCACTCCCAAAACAATGAGCAGTTCTTC.

This sequence joins TRBV7-2 and TRBJ2-7, with D unresolved. Germline lookup yields CDR1 SGHTA and CDR2 FQGNSA. Between the trimmed V and J ends, which lost 4 bases and 4 bases, there was a span of 14 bases. This CDR3 is 14 amino acids long. The CDR3 region has the DNA TGTGCCAGCAGCTCTCTGAACAGTGGGTACGAGCAGTACTTC. Encoded protein: CASSSLNSGYEQYF.

The chain employs TRBV6-5 and TRBJ1-6; perhaps TRBD1 as D (6 bases). The V gene lost 4 bases and the J gene lost 9 bases, with 16 bases spanning the gap. The CDR3 consists of 15 residues. Germline values: CDR1 MNHEY, CDR2 SVGAGI. CDR3 loop: CASSSGLPGASPLHF. The CDR3 nucleotides are TGTGCCAGCAGTTCCGGACTCCCAGGGGCTTCACCCCTCCACTTT.

This clonotype was seen more than once but under ten times. J is TRBJ1-2 and V is TRBV19; tentatively, D is TRBD1 (5 bases). The V gene lost 3 bases and the J gene lost 5 bases, with 13 bases spanning the gap. The germline V gene has CDR1 LNHDA and CDR2 SQIVND (reference sequence). This CDR3 is built from 14 residues. The chain's CDR3 is CASSIRDGPYGYTF. The CDR3 DNA is TGTGCCAGTAGTATTCGGGACGGACCTTATGGCTACACCTTC.

This rearrangement joins TRBV7-3 to TRBJ2-3; D gene uncertain. With 4 bases removed from V and 2 bases from J, the gap between germline ends came to 10 bases. The germline V gene encodes CDR1 SGHTA and CDR2 FQGTGA. The CDR3 has 14 residues. CDR3 in amino acids: CASSSYGYTDTQYF. The CDR3 nucleotides are TGTGCCAGCAGCTCCTACGGATACACAGATACGCAGTATTTT. Full variable domain (outside the CDR3, taken from reference TRBV7-3 and TRBJ2-3): GAGVSQTPSNKVTEKGKYVELRCDPISGHTALYWYRQSLGQGPEFLIYFQGTGAADDSGLPNDRFFAVRPEGSVSTLKIQRTERGDSAVYLCASSSYGYTDTQYFGPGTRLTVL.

The chain uses TRBV3-1 and TRBJ1-3; weak D call: TRBD1 (5 bases). Germline loops: CDR1 LGHDT, CDR2 YNNKEL (reference sequence). The V end was cut by 4 bases, the J end by 4 bases, with 17 bases between. This CDR3 has 16 amino acids. The CDR3, as DNA: TGTGCCAGCAGCCCTCGACAGAGGACCTCCGGAAACACCATATATTTT. Its translation is CASSPRQRTSGNTIYF. The entire variable domain, with the rest obtained from reference TRBV3-1 and TRBJ1-3, is as follows: DTAVSQTPKYLVTQMGNDKSIKCEQNLGHDTMYWYKQDSKKFLKIMFSYNNKELIINETVPNRFSPKSPDKAHLNLHINSLELGDSAVYFCASSPRQRTSGNTIYFGEGSWLTVV.

The CDR3: CASSRDSHPVETQYF. Written as DNA, the CDR3 is TGTGCCAGCAGTCGTGATTCCCACCCGGTGGAGACCCAGTACTTC. The rearrangement links TRBV7-6 to TRBJ2-5; D uncertain. Per the germline V gene, CDR1 is SGHVS and CDR2 is FNYEAQ. The CDR3 totals 15 residues. V lost 6 bases, J lost 5 bases, and 19 bases lay in between.

Only a few counts were recorded for this clonotype. V gene TRBV4-1 combines with J gene TRBJ2-1; 10 bases line up with TRBD1. After removal of 2 bases from V and 6 bases from J, the junction contained 10 bases not matched to a gene. This CDR3 has 17 amino acids. Germline CDR1 MGHRA, CDR2 YSYEKL. This CDR3 reads CASSQFLTGGLGNEQFF. The CDR3 nucleotides are TGCGCCAGCAGCCAATTTTTGACAGGGGGCTTGGGCAATGAGCAGTTCTTC.

The rearrangement links TRBV13 to TRBJ2-7; possibly TRBD2 for D (6 bases). The CDR3 is made up of 16 amino acids. Trimming removed 0 bases at V and 5 bases at J, with 17 bases between. The germline V gene encodes CDR1 PRHDT and CDR2 FYEKMQ (reference sequence). CDR3 in DNA: TGTGCCAGCAGCTTAGGCGGCGGAGGGGACTGGCACGAGCAGTACTTC. Protein product: CASSLGGGGDWHEQYF.

This clonotype was counted between two and nine times. The chain uses TRBV6-2 or TRBV6-3 and TRBJ2-5; 10 bases match TRBD2. The CDR3 sequence is 18 residues long. CDR1 and CDR2 from the germline V gene are MNHEY and SVGEGT. The junction had 16 bases not matched to a gene; V was cut back by 7 bases and J by 2 bases. The CDR3 bases are TGTGCCAGCACAAGAAGGCTAGCGGGGGTTAGAACACAAGAGACCCAGTACTTC. It encodes CASTRRLAGVRTQETQYF.

This chain links TRBV24-1 with TRBJ2-3; 7 bases align to TRBD2. Germline trimming cut 1 base from V and 2 bases from J; bases unmatched to any gene: 5. The CDR3 sequence is 16 residues long. Germline-derived CDR1 and CDR2 are KGHDR and SFDVKD. Written as DNA, the CDR3 is TGTGCCACCAGTGATTTAGGCGGGGGAGACACAGATACGCAGTATTTT. Translation gives CATSDLGGGDTDTQYF.

The rearrangement links TRBV5-1 to TRBJ1-2; D remains unclear. The CDR3 sequence is 13 residues long. Germline assignment: CDR1 SGHRS and CDR2 YFSETQ. V lost 1 base and J lost 6, with 10 bases in between. The CDR3, as DNA: TGCGCCAGCAGCTTGCGGGGAATTGATGGCTACACCTTC. It yields the protein CASSLRGIDGYTF.

This clonotype was detected many times. The chain recombines TRBV7-2 with TRBJ1-2; 10 bases are a match to TRBD1. This CDR3 has 14 residues. Per germline, CDR1 SGHTA and CDR2 FQGNSA. V lost 6 bases to trimming and J lost 8 bases; unmatched junction nucleotides: 9. CDR3 nucleotides: TGTGCCAGCAGTTCCGGGACAGGGGATCGGGGCTACACCTTC. It encodes CASSSGTGDRGYTF. Using reference TRBV7-2 and TRBJ1-2 for the parts outside the CDR3, the full variable domain is GAGVSQSPSNKVTEKGKDVELRCDPISGHTALYWYRQSLGQGLEFLIYFQGNSAPDKSGLPSDRFSAERTGGSVSTLTIQRTQQEDSAVYLCASSSGTGDRGYTFGSGTRLTVV.

This sequence joins TRBV5-5 and TRBJ1-1; D remains ambiguous. Germline V lookup: CDR1 SGHKS, CDR2 YYEKEE (reference sequence). CDR3 length equals 12 residues. V shed 6 bases and J shed 1 base, with 7 bases lying between them. The CDR3 nucleotides are TGTGCCAGCAACCCAGAGAACACTGAAGCTTTCTTT. The encoded protein is CASNPENTEAFF.

V and J are TRBV4-2 and TRBJ1-2, with 7 bases fitting TRBD1. J lost 7 bases, V lost 4 bases, and 12 bases had no gene match. The CDR3 spans 15 residues. Germline loops: CDR1 LGHNA, CDR2 YNFKEQ. The DNA of the CDR3 is TGTGCCAGCAGCCTATCCGGGGCCTCAGGGGGTGGCTACACCTTC. Translation: CASSLSGASGGGYTF.

In this sample, this clonotype turned up a few times. The V gene is TRBV11-2, the J gene TRBJ2-1; D may be TRBD2 (6 bases). The V end lost 5 bases, the J end lost 5 bases, and 25 bases lay between the germline ends. Per germline, CDR1 SGHAT and CDR2 FQNNGV. This CDR3 spans 18 amino acids. DNA of the CDR3: TGTGCCAGCAGCCGCGGGACTCACTTCCTACAATACAACAATGAGCAGTTCTTC. Translating it yields CASSRGTHFLQYNNEQFF.

This chain uses TRBV4-2 with TRBJ2-2; 7 bases agree with TRBD2. Per germline, CDR1 LGHNA and CDR2 YNFKEQ. The CDR3 extends over 20 amino acids. J was trimmed by 5 bases and V by 0 bases; bases with no gene match: 18. The CDR3 protein is CASSQDLMVGGSGTTGELFF. DNA of the CDR3: TGTGCCAGCAGCCAAGATCTGATGGTGGGCGGGAGTGGTACAACCGGGGAGCTGTTTTTT.

This clonotype was seen many times. The rearrangement links TRBV4-2 to TRBJ2-5, with D unresolved. The CDR3 runs 12 residues. V dropped 1 base and J dropped 2 bases, with 2 bases sitting between them. Germline assignment: CDR1 LGHNA and CDR2 YNFKEQ. The CDR3 DNA sequence: TGTGCCAGCAGCCAAGCTCAAGAGACCCAGTACTTC. This sequence encodes CASSQAQETQYF.

V gene TRBV5-1 combines with J gene TRBJ2-2; 7 nucleotides match TRBD1. This CDR3 spans 16 amino acids. Germline CDR1 is SGHRS and CDR2 is YFSETQ. V shed 0 bases, J shed 4 bases, and the junction held 6 bases outside the gene matches. The CDR3 coding sequence is TGCGCCAGCAGCTTGGCCCCCGGACAGGCCACCGGGGAGCTGTTTTTT. Protein product: CASSLAPGQATGELFF.